The present T cell receptor beta chain was sequenced within a study of control samples from healthy donors and cancer patients. CDR3 length: 14 residues. The V gene lost 3 bases and the J gene lost 7 bases, with 16 bases spanning the gap. Germline-derived CDR1 and CDR2 are SGHRS and YFSETQ. Assay used: immunoSEQ multiplex PCR; TCRdb lists only in-frame clones, some missing. The sample carries about 38,000 clones, around 80% recorded once. This sequence was found in a woman aged 55-70 years with lung cancer. Material for sequencing was PBMCs. The rearrangement joins TRBV5-1 to TRBJ2-5; TRBD2 might be the D (6 bases). The chain's CDR3 is CASSSGGVLGTQYF. In nucleotides, the CDR3 is TGCGCCAGCAGCTCCGGGGGAGTCCTCGGGACCCAGTACTTC.